The 24 T cell receptor beta chains below come from one sample, sequenced in a study of beta chain features in type 1 diabetes. All of the isolated RNA was reverse transcribed, so expressed TCRB transcripts were sequenced. Assay used: immunoSEQ multiplex PCR; TCRdb lists only in-frame clones, some missing. The sample contains hundreds of thousands of clones, roughly a sixth of which appear only once. Source material: naive CD4+ T cells from blood. The receptor source for this set is a young man in good health.

In regard to this clone: This sample includes further DNA sequences coding for the same CDR3. The CDR3 DNA is TGTGCCAGCAGTGACCGGTACGAGCAGTACTTC. This gives the protein CASSDRYEQYF. This chain joins TRBV28 and TRBJ2-7; D is unresolved. Germline V CDR1 and CDR2: MDHEN, SYDVKM. V was trimmed by 5 bases and J by 4 bases, leaving 6 bases between them. The CDR3 has 11 amino acids.

This clone was detected a few times. This rearrangement joins TRBV19 to TRBJ2-7, with a possible D match to TRBD2 (6 bases). V lost 6 bases, J lost 8 bases, and 20 bases lay in between. The germline gives CDR1 LNHDA, CDR2 SQIVND (reference sequence). This CDR3 spans 14 amino acids. The DNA of the CDR3 is TGTGCCAGTAGCGCGGGACGGCCTGGTATGAAGCAGTACTTC. This codes for CASSAGRPGMKQYF.

Details on this clone: The sample carries other DNA sequences with the same CDR3. The chain uses TRBV5-4 and TRBJ1-2; D is unclear. The V and J ends lost 5 bases and 5 bases respectively, with 10 bases between them. The CDR3 loop spans 12 amino acids. Germline CDR1 SGHNT, CDR2 YYREEE (reference sequence). The CDR3 region is CASSPRGYGYTF. The CDR3 DNA is TGTGCCAGCAGTCCAAGAGGGTATGGCTACACCTTC.

This clone showed up just a few times. The V and J genes are TRBV20-1 and TRBJ1-1; D possibly corresponds to TRBD1 (5 bases). Trimming pared 5 bases from V and 8 bases from J, leaving 9 bases between. The CDR3 has 10 residues. Germline CDR1 is DFQATT and CDR2 is SNEGSKA (reference sequence). The CDR3 DNA follows: TGCAGTGCTCGCAGGGAGGAAGCTTTCTTT. Translation gives CSARREEAFF.

This clone occurred a few times. The chain uses TRBV6-6 and TRBJ2-5; D gene unclear. The CDR3 sequence is 14 residues long. Deletions cut 0 bases from V and 1 base from J, with 6 bases between. Germline CDR1 MNHNY, CDR2 SVGAGI (reference sequence). The CDR3 loop reads CASSYSRLQETQYF. In DNA form, the CDR3 reads TGTGCCAGCAGTTACTCAAGACTCCAAGAGACCCAGTACTTC.

The chain recombines TRBV6-5 with TRBJ2-7; no definite D call. The germline CDR1 and CDR2 sequences are MNHEY and SVGAGI. V was pared by 2 bases and J by 0 bases, with 8 bases between. The CDR3 is 14 amino acids. CDR3 nucleotides: TGTGCCAGCAGTTACGGCTGGAGCTCCTACGAGCAGTACTTC. It encodes CASSYGWSSYEQYF.

The V call is TRBV23-1, the J call TRBJ2-7; 10 nucleotides align to TRBD1. TRBV23-1 is annotated as an ORF whose role is uncertain. The CDR3 is made up of 15 amino acids. V lost 0 bases, J lost 2 bases, and 1 base stayed unmatched. This CDR3 is CASSQSGQGTYEQYF. The DNA of the CDR3 is TGCGCCAGCAGTCAATCGGGACAGGGGACCTACGAGCAGTACTTC.

The CDR3 protein is CASTPTGLGYEQYF. For the CDR3, the DNA is TGTGCCAGCACCCCGACAGGGCTCGGATACGAGCAGTACTTC. The chain combines TRBV6-5 with TRBJ2-7; 7 bases align to TRBD1. This CDR3 comprises 14 residues. V shed 7 bases, J shed 4 bases, and the junction held 10 bases outside the gene matches. CDR1 MNHEY and CDR2 SVGAGI come from the germline V gene.

This clone was counted only a few times. This chain connects TRBV27 to TRBJ2-7; D unclear. V was trimmed by 6 bases and J by 3 bases, leaving 12 bases between them. This CDR3 has 13 amino acids. Germline V gene lookup returns CDR1 MNHEY and CDR2 SMNVEV (reference sequence). This CDR3 is CASRLSWYYEQYF. CDR3 in DNA: TGTGCCAGCAGACTTAGCTGGTACTACGAGCAGTACTTC.

In its sample, this clone was seen a few times. V is TRBV18 and J is TRBJ2-3; 8 positions agree with TRBD2. The germline V gene has CDR1 KGHSH and CDR2 LQKENI. J lost 6 bases, V lost 0 bases, and 5 bases had no gene match. The CDR3 covers 15 residues. The CDR3 DNA reads as TGTGCCAGCTCACCACCCAGCGGGAGACTTGATACGCAGTATTTT. Amino acids: CASSPPSGRLDTQYF. Together with reference TRBV18 and TRBJ2-3, the CDR3 gives the full variable domain: NAGVMQNPRHLVRRRGQEARLRCSPMKGHSHVYWYRQLPEEGLKFMVYLQKENIIDESGMPKERFSAEFPKEGPSILRIQQVVRGDSAAYFCASSPPSGRLDTQYFGPGTRLTVL.

This chain connects TRBV28 to TRBJ1-6; TRBD1 is a possible D gene (5 bases). This CDR3 is 15 amino acids long. Per the germline V gene, CDR1 is MDHEN and CDR2 is SYDVKM. V dropped 1 base and J dropped 12 bases, with 16 bases sitting between them. The CDR3 DNA reads TGTGCCAGCAGTTTATCAACAGGTGTGAAGGGACCCCTCCACTTT. It encodes CASSLSTGVKGPLHF.

J is TRBJ2-1 and V is TRBV7-2; no definite D call. This CDR3 has 13 amino acids. The germline V gene has CDR1 SGHTA and CDR2 FQGNSA. Trimming took off 5 bases at V and 8 bases at J, with 13 bases between the two ends. The CDR3 DNA sequence: TGTGCCAGCAGCACAACGGGCACCGATGAGCAGTTCTTC. Protein: CASSTTGTDEQFF.

This clone was found once. The gene calls are TRBV28 and TRBJ1-5; D call uncertain. The germline gives CDR1 MDHEN, CDR2 SYDVKM. This CDR3 has 15 amino acids. V was pared by 6 bases and J by 0 bases, with 12 bases between. CDR3 sequence: CASSPTRNSNQPQHF. In DNA form, the CDR3 reads TGTGCCAGCAGCCCGACAAGAAATAGCAATCAGCCCCAGCATTTT.

The gene calls are TRBV4-3 and TRBJ1-1; D call uncertain. The CDR3 runs to 15 residues. V gave up 0 bases and J gave up 1 base, with 9 bases separating them. The germline V gene has CDR1 LGHNA and CDR2 YSLEER. The chain's CDR3 is CASSQEYARNTEAFF. The DNA of the CDR3 is TGCGCCAGCAGCCAAGAATATGCTAGGAACACTGAAGCTTTCTTT.

This clone was counted only a few times. The chain is built from TRBV2 and TRBJ2-1, with a weak D call TRBD1 (6 bases). Per the germline V gene, CDR1 is SNHLY and CDR2 is FYNNEI. V dropped 6 bases and J dropped 3 bases, with 12 bases sitting between them. The CDR3 length is 14 residues. The CDR3 is CASRKDSNYNEQFF. The CDR3 DNA is TGTGCCAGCAGGAAGGACAGCAACTACAATGAGCAGTTCTTC.

The gene calls are TRBV9 and TRBJ2-7; TRBD1 matches at 10 bases. CDR3 length equals 15 residues. Germline values: CDR1 SGDLS, CDR2 YYNGEE. V lost 4 bases to trimming and J lost 1 base; unmatched junction nucleotides: 5. The CDR3 loop is CASSPWTGGSYEQYF. The CDR3, as DNA: TGTGCCAGCAGCCCTTGGACAGGGGGTTCCTACGAGCAGTACTTC.

The chain combines TRBV20-1 with TRBJ2-3; D might be TRBD1 (6 bases). Between the trimmed V and J ends, which lost 5 bases and 9 bases, there was a span of 12 bases. Germline lookup yields CDR1 DFQATT and CDR2 SNEGSKA (reference sequence). The CDR3 covers 11 residues. The CDR3 here is CSARQGSTQYF. The CDR3 region has the DNA TGCAGTGCTCGTCAGGGGTCCACGCAGTATTTT.

This clone was recorded only once. The J gene is TRBJ1-4, the V gene TRBV6-6, with D possibly being TRBD1 (5 bases). CDR1 is MNHNY and CDR2 is SVGAGI in the germline V gene (reference sequence). This CDR3 is built from 15 residues. V was clipped by 4 bases and J by 3 bases, with 12 bases between them. CDR3 region: CASSFQGGPNEKLFF. The CDR3 region has the DNA TGTGCCAGCAGTTTCCAGGGAGGCCCTAATGAAAAACTGTTTTTT.

This clone was detected a few times. This CDR3 is CASNGQGRNTEAFF. In nucleotides, the CDR3 is TGTGCCAGTAATGGTCAGGGGCGGAACACTGAAGCTTTCTTT. The chain joins TRBV19 to TRBJ1-1; tentatively, D is TRBD1 (6 bases). V was cut by 7 bases and J by 1 base, with 13 bases left in between. CDR3 size: 14 residues. Germline CDR1 LNHDA, CDR2 SQIVND (reference sequence).

This clone was found a few times. The chain couples TRBV19 to TRBJ2-7; 15 bases align to TRBD2. In germline, CDR1 is LNHDA, CDR2 SQIVND (reference sequence). Losses at the gene ends were 3 bases for V and 1 base for J; bases not matched to a gene: 7. The CDR3 totals 18 residues. The CDR3 region has the DNA TGTGCCAGTAGTATGGGACTAGCGGGAGGAAGAGGTTCCTACGAGCAGTACTTC. Protein sequence: CASSMGLAGGRGSYEQYF.

This clone was observed a few times. The rearrangement joins TRBV4-3 to TRBJ1-2, with no clear D. CDR1 and CDR2 from the germline V gene are LGHNA and YSLEER. The CDR3 consists of 13 residues. Trimming removed 0 bases from V and 5 bases from J, with 7 bases in between. For the CDR3, the DNA is TGCGCCAGCAGCCAAGAGGGAGGATATGGCTACACCTTC. This translates into CASSQEGGYGYTF.

This clone was seen more than once but under ten times. This rearrangement joins TRBV29-1 to TRBJ1-2; weak D call: TRBD1 (5 bases). The CDR3 spans 15 residues. V gave up 1 base and J gave up 2 bases, with 14 bases separating them. The germline CDR1 and CDR2 sequences are SQVTM and ANQGSEA. Written as DNA, the CDR3 is TGCAGCGTTGAAGGCGTTGGGGGTTCCAACTATGGCTACACCTTC. Translating it yields CSVEGVGGSNYGYTF.

This clone was detected only a few times. The genes are TRBV10-3 and TRBJ2-5; D tentatively fits TRBD1 or TRBD2 (6 bases each). V was cut by 0 bases and J by 1 base, with 12 bases left in between. The CDR3 loop spans 16 amino acids. The germline V gene encodes CDR1 ENHRY and CDR2 SYGVKD. In DNA form, the CDR3 reads TGTGCCATCAGTGAGTCGGAGGGGGTAGGCCAAGAGACCCAGTACTTC. Amino acid sequence: CAISESEGVGQETQYF.

The gene calls are TRBV2 and TRBJ2-1; 8 nucleotides match TRBD2. The V and J ends lost 3 bases and 0 bases, in that order; junction bases with no gene match: 7. This CDR3 spans 17 amino acids. Germline CDR1 SNHLY, CDR2 FYNNEI. The CDR3 region has the DNA TGTGCCAGCAGTGAGAGAGCGGGAGCTGTCTCCTACAATGAGCAGTTCTTC. It codes for CASSERAGAVSYNEQFF.